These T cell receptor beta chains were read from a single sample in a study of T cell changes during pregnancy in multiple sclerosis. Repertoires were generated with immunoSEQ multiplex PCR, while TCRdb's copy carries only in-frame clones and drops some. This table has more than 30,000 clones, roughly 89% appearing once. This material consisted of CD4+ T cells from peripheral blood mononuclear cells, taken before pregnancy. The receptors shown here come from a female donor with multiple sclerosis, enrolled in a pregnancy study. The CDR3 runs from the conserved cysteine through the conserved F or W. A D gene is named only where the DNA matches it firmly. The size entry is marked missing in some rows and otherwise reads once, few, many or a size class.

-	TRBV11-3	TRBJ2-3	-	CASSFTNTDTQYF	TGTGCCAGCAGCTTTACAAACACAGATACGCAGTATTTT
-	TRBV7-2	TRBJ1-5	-	CASSPQGRVNQPQHF	TGTGCCAGCAGCCCTCAGGGTAGGGTCAATCAGCCCCAGCATTTT
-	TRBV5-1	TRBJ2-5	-	CASSFNQLETQYF	TGCGCCAGCAGCTTCAATCAGTTAGAGACCCAGTACTTC
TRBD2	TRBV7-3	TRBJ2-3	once	CASSPGLAGPSTDTQYF	TGTGCCAGCAGCCCAGGACTAGCGGGGCCTAGCACAGATACGCAGTATTTT
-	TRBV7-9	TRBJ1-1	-	CASSPWRGTNTEAFF	TGTGCCAGCAGCCCCTGGCGGGGGACGAACACTGAAGCTTTCTTT
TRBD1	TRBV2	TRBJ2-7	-	CASSVIRQGAREQYF	TGTGCCAGCAGTGTGATTAGACAGGGGGCAAGGGAGCAGTACTTC
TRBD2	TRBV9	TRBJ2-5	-	CASSAFSGVTQETQYF	TGTGCCAGCAGCGCCTTTAGCGGGGTCACACAAGAGACCCAGTACTTC
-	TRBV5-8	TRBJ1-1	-	CASSPWGREAFF	TGTGCCAGCAGCCCCTGGGGGCGAGAAGCTTTCTTT
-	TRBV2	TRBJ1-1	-	CASTVTVRTEAFF	TGTGCCAGCACCGTGACAGTTAGGACTGAAGCTTTCTTT
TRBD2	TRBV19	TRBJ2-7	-	CASSMRSGALLYEQYF	TGTGCCAGTAGTATGCGTAGCGGGGCTTTACTTTACGAGCAGTACTTC
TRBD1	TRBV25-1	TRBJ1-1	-	CASSVRTGPYDTEAFF	TGTGCCAGCAGTGTCCGGACAGGTCCTTACGACACTGAAGCTTTCTTT
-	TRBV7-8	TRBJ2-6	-	CASSPSGLFSGANVLTF	TGTGCCAGCAGCCCCAGCGGACTCTTCTCTGGGGCCAACGTCCTGACTTTC
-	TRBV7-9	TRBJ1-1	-	CASSLGITRDTEAFF	TGTGCCAGCAGCTTAGGGATTACTAGGGACACTGAAGCTTTCTTT
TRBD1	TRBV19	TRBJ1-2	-	CASSPQGAAYGYTF	TGTGCCAGTAGTCCACAGGGGGCGGCCTATGGCTACACCTTC
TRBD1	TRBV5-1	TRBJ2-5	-	CASSGRTGEETQYF	TGCGCCAGCAGCGGTAGAACAGGGGAAGAGACCCAGTACTTC
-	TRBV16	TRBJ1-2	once	CASSRIREAYGYTF	TGTGCCAGCAGTCGAATAAGGGAGGCCTATGGCTACACCTTC
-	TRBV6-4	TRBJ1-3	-	CASSPEAGAGNTIYF	TGTGCCAGCAGCCCCGAAGCAGGGGCTGGAAACACCATATATTTT
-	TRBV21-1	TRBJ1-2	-	CASSPRLRDSKLYGYTF	TGTGCCAGCAGCCCCCGGTTGAGGGACAGCAAACTCTATGGCTACACCTTC
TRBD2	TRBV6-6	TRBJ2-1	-	CASSQTSGGPANEQFF	TGTGCCAGCAGCCAGACTAGCGGGGGGCCGGCCAATGAGCAGTTCTTC
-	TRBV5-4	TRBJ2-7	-	CASSLGQGSYEQYF	TGTGCCAGCAGCTTGGGTCAGGGCTCCTACGAGCAGTACTTC
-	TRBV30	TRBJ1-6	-	CAWRRQELPNSPLHF	TGTGCCTGGAGAAGACAGGAACTCCCTAATTCACCCCTCCACTTT
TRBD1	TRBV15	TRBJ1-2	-	CATSRDPLDRANYGYTF	TGTGCCACCAGCAGAGATCCCCTGGACAGGGCAAACTATGGCTACACCTTC
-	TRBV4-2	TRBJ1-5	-	CVSSLGGVGGGNQPQHF	TGTGTCAGCAGCCTCGGGGGCGTCGGGGGGGGCAATCAGCCCCAGCATTTT
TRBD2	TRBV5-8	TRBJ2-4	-	CASTREARDIQYF	TGTGCCAGCACCCGGGAGGCTCGGGACATTCAGTACTTC
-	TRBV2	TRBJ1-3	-	CATREGGFSGNTIYF	TGTGCCACCCGGGAGGGGGGTTTCTCTGGAAACACCATATATTTT
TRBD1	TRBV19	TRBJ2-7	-	CASRTSGTGPHEQYF	TGTGCCAGTAGAACCTCCGGGACAGGGCCCCACGAGCAGTACTTC
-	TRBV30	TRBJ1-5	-	CAWSSARSNQPQHF	TGTGCCTGGAGTAGTGCCAGGAGCAATCAGCCCCAGCATTTT
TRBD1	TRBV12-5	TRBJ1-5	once	CASGLVPDGQAPNQPQHF	TGTGCTAGTGGTTTGGTGCCGGACGGACAGGCTCCCAATCAGCCCCAGCATTTT
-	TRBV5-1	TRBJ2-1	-	CASGLIGLINEQFF	TGCGCCAGCGGTCTGATAGGACTAATCAATGAGCAGTTCTTC
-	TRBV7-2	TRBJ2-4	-	CASSPRDSKAKNIQYF	TGTGCCAGCAGCCCACGAGACAGCAAAGCCAAAAACATTCAGTACTTC
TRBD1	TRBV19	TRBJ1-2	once	CASSYRGPLYGYTF	TGTGCCAGTAGCTACAGGGGTCCTTTGTATGGCTACACCTTC
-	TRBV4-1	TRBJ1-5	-	CASSQGRLANQPQHF	TGCGCCAGCAGCCAAGGAAGACTCGCCAATCAGCCCCAGCATTTT
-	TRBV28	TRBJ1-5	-	CASRPGDRPQHF	TGTGCCAGCAGGCCGGGGGATCGGCCCCAGCATTTT
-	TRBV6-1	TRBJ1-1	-	CAIPWGGSGEAFF	TGTGCCATCCCATGGGGGGGATCGGGTGAAGCTTTCTTT
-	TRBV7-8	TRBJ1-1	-	CASSQRQGWTEAFF	TGTGCCAGCAGCCAGAGGCAGGGTTGGACTGAAGCTTTCTTT
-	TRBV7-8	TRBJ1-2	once	CASSPDRNGYTF	TGTGCCAGCAGCCCGGACAGAAACGGCTACACCTTC
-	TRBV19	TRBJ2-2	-	CASRSPGLWTGELFF	TGTGCCAGCCGCAGTCCGGGTTTATGGACCGGGGAGCTGTTTTTT
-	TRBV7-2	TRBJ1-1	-	CASSLATANTEAFF	TGTGCCAGCAGCTTAGCGACAGCGAACACTGAAGCTTTCTTT
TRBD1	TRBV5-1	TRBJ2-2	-	CASSLEFGQGFTGELFF	TGCGCCAGCAGCTTGGAATTTGGACAGGGATTCACCGGGGAGCTGTTTTTT
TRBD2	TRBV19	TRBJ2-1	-	CASSIDLGTNTYNEQFF	TGTGCCAGTAGTATAGATCTTGGGACTAATACATACAATGAGCAGTTCTTC
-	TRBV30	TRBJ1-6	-	CAWGLIGGNSPLHF	TGTGCCTGGGGCCTGATTGGGGGGAATTCACCCCTCCACTTT